Each of the 26 T cell receptor beta chains below was sequenced from the same sample in a study of T-cell memory formation after mild COVID-19. TCRdb reprocessed the 5' RACE reads via MiXCR and lists one record per CDR3 protein. Of 300,000 to 400,000 distinct CDR3 sequences listed, around 20% are singletons. Sequenced material: PBMCs or a T cell subset sorted from them (not recorded which). Source of these receptors: an adult woman who had mild COVID-19 (a few samples of this study predate the infection). Cell type and time point are not known.

This clonotype was picked up a small number of times. The rearrangement joins TRBV5-1 to TRBJ2-2, with D possibly being TRBD2 (5 bases). The V gene lost 0 bases and the J gene lost 8 bases, with 11 bases spanning the gap. The CDR3 spans 14 residues. Germline CDR1 reads SGHRS; CDR2 reads YFSETQ. CDR3 amino acids: CASSLAGSGGELFF. DNA for the CDR3: TGCGCCAGCAGCTTGGCGGGATCCGGAGGGGAGCTGTTTTTT.

The chain couples TRBV7-2 to TRBJ1-2; D call uncertain. CDR3 size: 13 residues. Germline assignment: CDR1 SGHTA and CDR2 FQGNSA. V was pared by 4 bases and J by 4 bases, with 10 bases between. As DNA, the CDR3 is TGTGCCAGCAGCTCAACTGACACCTATGGCTACACCTTC. It codes for CASSSTDTYGYTF.

V is TRBV7-9 and J is TRBJ1-2; a weak D match, TRBD1 (6 bases). The CDR3 consists of 12 residues. Germline loops: CDR1 SEHNR, CDR2 FQNEAQ (reference sequence). V dropped 6 bases and J dropped 4 bases, with 9 bases sitting between them. For the CDR3, the DNA is TGTGCCAGCAGACGGGACATCTATGGCTACACCTTC. Its protein is CASRRDIYGYTF.

This clonotype was counted between two and nine times. The rearrangement joins TRBV11-2 to TRBJ2-7; TRBD1 might be the D (7 bases). Germline V CDR1 and CDR2: SGHAT, FQNNGV. V was clipped by 4 bases and J by 3 bases, with 16 bases between them. The CDR3 is made up of 15 amino acids. The CDR3 loop reads CASSWGDSRFYEQYF. The DNA for the CDR3 is TGTGCCAGCAGCTGGGGGGACAGCCGCTTCTACGAGCAGTACTTC. The full variable domain, rest sourced from reference TRBV11-2 and TRBJ2-7, is EAGVAQSPRYKIIEKRQSVAFWCNPISGHATLYWYQQILGQGPKLLIQFQNNGVVDDSQLPKDRFSAERLKGVDSTLKIQPAKLEDSAVYLCASSWGDSRFYEQYFGPGTRLTVT.

The rearrangement uses TRBV7-9 and TRBJ1-1; D possibly corresponds to TRBD1 (5 bases). The CDR3 spans 16 residues. V lost 5 bases to trimming and J lost 0 bases, with 16 bases between them. Germline V gene lookup returns CDR1 SEHNR and CDR2 FQNEAQ (reference sequence). CDR3 nucleotide sequence: TGTGCCAGCAGCCCAAGTCGGGGGACGGTGAACACTGAAGCTTTCTTT. Protein sequence: CASSPSRGTVNTEAFF.

V and J are TRBV12-3 or TRBV12-4 and TRBJ1-2; no definite D call. V was pared by 1 base and J by 4 bases, with 7 bases between. The CDR3 is made up of 13 amino acids. The CDR3 DNA is TGTGCCAGCAGTTTAGGGGCTAGCTATGGCTACACCTTC. Translated: CASSLGASYGYTF.

This chain links TRBV7-2 with TRBJ1-2; D is unclear. Germline V CDR1 and CDR2: SGHTA, FQGNSA. This CDR3 region has 13 residues. Between the trimmed V and J ends, which lost 2 bases and 7 bases, there was a span of 11 bases. CDR3 in DNA: TGTGCCAGCAGCTTACGTTGGGAGCGTGGCTACACCTTC. As protein: CASSLRWERGYTF.

This clonotype was observed a few times. The CDR3 DNA reads as TGTGCCAGCAGCCAGGCCACAGTCTATGGCTACACCTTC. Translation: CASSQATVYGYTF. The chain has TRBV7-8 and TRBJ1-2; no definite D call. The CDR3 extends over 13 amino acids. The V end lost 5 bases, the J end lost 4 bases, and 11 bases lay between the germline ends. Germline V CDR1 and CDR2: SGHVS, FQNEAQ.

The chain has TRBV4-2 and TRBJ2-7; 10 bases fit TRBD2. CDR3 length: 15 amino acids. V was pared by 4 bases and J by 6 bases, with 9 bases of the junction left unmatched. Germline-derived CDR1 and CDR2 are LGHNA and YNFKEQ. DNA for the CDR3: TGTGCCAGCAGCCCTGGCACTAGCGGGACTCGCGAGCAGTACTTC. Amino acid sequence: CASSPGTSGTREQYF.

This clonotype was seen only a few times. The rearrangement links TRBV18 to TRBJ2-5; TRBD1 aligns across 7 bases. CDR1 is KGHSH, CDR2 LQKENI, per germline. The CDR3 is 15 residues long. After removal of 3 bases from V and 2 bases from J, the junction contained 6 bases not matched to a gene. The CDR3 loop reads CASSPSVGQQETQYF. The CDR3 DNA reads TGTGCCAGCTCACCGTCGGTGGGACAGCAAGAGACCCAGTACTTC.

The gene calls are TRBV14 and TRBJ2-3; 7 bases match TRBD1. Germline values: CDR1 SGHDN, CDR2 FVKESK. Losses at the gene ends were 8 bases for V and 8 bases for J; bases not matched to a gene: 4. The CDR3 length is 11 residues. The CDR3 is CASGQASTQYF. The DNA of the CDR3 is TGTGCCAGCGGACAGGCGAGTACGCAGTATTTT. The full variable domain, in which reference TRBV14 and TRBJ2-3 provide the parts outside the CDR3, is EAGVTQFPSHSVIEKGQTVTLRCDPISGHDNLYWYRRVMGKEIKFLLHFVKESKQDESGMPNNRFLAERTGGTYSTLKVQPAELEDSGVYFCASGQASTQYFGPGTRLTVL.

This clonotype was observed a few times. The chain links TRBV7-2 to TRBJ2-1; 8 positions match TRBD2. CDR1 SGHTA and CDR2 FQGNSA come from the germline V gene. Unmatched junction bases numbered 11, after V lost 4 bases and J lost 6 bases. This CDR3 contains 16 residues. Written as DNA, the CDR3 is TGTGCCAGCAGCTACGGGTTCATAGCGGGGTTCAATGAGCAGTTCTTC. This gives the protein CASSYGFIAGFNEQFF.

J is TRBJ1-1 and V is TRBV5-4, with D tentatively TRBD1 (5 bases). V was shortened by 6 bases and J by 0 bases, with 12 bases between the two germline ends. The CDR3 is 14 amino acids. The germline V gene has CDR1 SGHNT and CDR2 YYREEE (reference sequence). The CDR3 DNA reads as TGTGCCAGCACAGGGACGAGAATGAACACTGAAGCTTTCTTT. Its translation: CASTGTRMNTEAFF.

The V and J genes are TRBV6-2 or TRBV6-3 and TRBJ2-1; 8 nucleotides line up with TRBD2. The junction had 13 bases not matched to a gene; V was cut back by 0 bases and J by 15 bases. The CDR3 length is 15 residues. Germline V lookup: CDR1 MNHEY, CDR2 SVGEGT. The CDR3 DNA sequence: TGTGCCAGCAGTTACTCCCCCTTGGGTAGCGGGATTCGGTTCTTC. Protein sequence: CASSYSPLGSGIRFF.

This clonotype was observed a few times. The chain combines TRBV18 with TRBJ2-7; D may be TRBD2 (5 bases). V lost 3 bases and J 0 bases, leaving 15 bases between the germline ends. The CDR3 totals 16 residues. Germline V gives CDR1 KGHSH, CDR2 LQKENI. The CDR3 here is CASSPAVGDPSYEQYF. DNA for the CDR3: TGTGCCAGCTCACCTGCAGTCGGGGATCCCTCCTACGAGCAGTACTTC.

This clonotype has a handful of counts. The CDR3 protein is CASSVEGYAGADTQYF. The CDR3, as DNA: TGTGCCAGCAGCGTAGAAGGGTATGCGGGGGCAGATACGCAGTATTTT. This chain links TRBV9 with TRBJ2-3; 7 bases align to TRBD2. Germline CDR1 and CDR2: SGDLS and YYNGEE. Trimming at V came to 0 bases and at J to 4 bases, leaving 8 bases not matched to a gene. CDR3 length: 16 amino acids.

This sequence joins TRBV12-3 or TRBV12-4 and TRBJ2-5; TRBD2 agrees at 7 bases. With 2 bases clipped from V and 1 base from J, the junction kept 10 bases outside the gene matches. The CDR3 covers 17 residues. CDR3 coding DNA: TGTGCCAGCAGTTTATCTGTCGCTAGCGGTTTCCAAGAGACCCAGTACTTC. Translating gives CASSLSVASGFQETQYF.

This clonotype was detected only a few times. The V call is TRBV6-5, the J call TRBJ1-1, with 8 bases lining up with TRBD1. Germline values: CDR1 MNHEY, CDR2 SVGAGI. The V segment lost 2 bases and the J segment 5 bases; nucleotides outside the gene matches: 10. The CDR3 consists of 16 residues. The DNA for the CDR3 is TGTGCCAGCAGTTACCAGGGGGCAGGGAGAAGGACTGAAGCTTTCTTT. Its protein is CASSYQGAGRRTEAFF.

The chain carries TRBV28 and TRBJ1-2; D is unresolved. Trimming removed 0 bases from V and 5 bases from J, with 10 bases in between. The CDR3 length is 14 residues. Germline CDR1 and CDR2: MDHEN and SYDVKM. DNA for the CDR3: TGTGCCAGCAGTTTATGGGGAATGGGGTATGGCTACACCTTC. It encodes CASSLWGMGYGYTF.

The chain is built from TRBV7-2 and TRBJ1-1, with a possible D match to TRBD1 (5 bases). From germline, CDR1 is SGHTA and CDR2 FQGNSA. This CDR3 is built from 15 residues. The ends were cut back, 1 base at V and 4 bases at J, with 13 bases in the middle. This CDR3 reads CASSLEAQGGTEAFF. The CDR3 coding sequence is TGTGCCAGCAGCTTAGAGGCGCAGGGCGGCACTGAAGCTTTCTTT.

The chain uses TRBV10-3 and TRBJ1-5, with TRBD1 identical over 8 bases. This CDR3 has 14 residues. V shed 10 bases, J shed 5 bases, and the junction held 10 bases outside the gene matches. From germline, CDR1 is ENHRY and CDR2 SYGVKD. The CDR3 loop is CATEDRVGDQPQHF. In DNA, the CDR3 is TGTGCCACCGAGGACAGGGTCGGGGATCAGCCCCAGCATTTT.

This chain links TRBV6-4 with TRBJ2-3; 8 bases are shared with TRBD2. V lost 0 bases, J lost 7 bases, and 3 bases stayed unmatched. This CDR3 is built from 14 residues. Germline V lookup: CDR1 MRHNA, CDR2 SNTAGT. The chain's CDR3 is CASSDSGGANTQYF. CDR3 DNA: TGTGCCAGCAGTGACTCCGGGGGGGCAAATACGCAGTATTTT.

V and J are TRBV27 and TRBJ2-7, with 11 bases that match TRBD2. This CDR3 region has 15 residues. The V segment lost 5 bases and the J segment 0 bases; nucleotides outside the gene matches: 3. CDR1 and CDR2 from the germline V gene are MNHEY and SMNVEV (reference sequence). CDR3 in amino acids: CASSISGRASYEQYF. CDR3 in DNA: TGTGCCAGCAGTATTAGCGGGAGGGCCTCCTACGAGCAGTACTTC.

The chain couples TRBV5-5 to TRBJ1-5; D remains unclear. The V end lost 0 bases, the J end lost 4 bases, and 11 bases lay between the germline ends. Germline values: CDR1 SGHKS, CDR2 YYEKEE (reference sequence). The CDR3 runs 15 residues. CDR3 protein: CASSLEGELNQPQHF. The CDR3 DNA follows: TGTGCCAGCAGCTTGGAGGGAGAATTGAATCAGCCCCAGCATTTT.

V is TRBV7-3 and J is TRBJ2-6, with D possibly matching TRBD1 (6 bases). The length of the CDR3 is 16 residues. The V end lost 5 bases, the J end lost 2 bases, and 13 bases lay between the germline ends. CDR1 is SGHTA, CDR2 FQGTGA, per germline. CDR3 residues: CASSLIPGAGANVLTF. In DNA form, the CDR3 reads TGTGCCAGCAGCCTGATCCCAGGGGCTGGGGCCAACGTCCTGACTTTC.

This chain links TRBV5-1 with TRBJ1-2, with TRBD1 matching 10 bases. The germline V gene has CDR1 SGHRS and CDR2 YFSETQ. The CDR3 runs 15 residues. The ends lost 2 bases at V and 4 bases at J; junction bases unmatched: 5. The CDR3 loop is CASSLGTGESYGYTF. CDR3 nucleotide sequence: TGCGCCAGCAGCTTAGGGACAGGGGAGTCCTATGGCTACACCTTC.